The 9 T cell receptor beta chains listed next were all sequenced from one sample in a study of cytomegalovirus exposure and HLA in healthy donors. Produced via immunoSEQ multiplex PCR; TCRdb's table is partial and in-frame only. Altogether over 50,000 clones are present, about 92% being singletons, with the ten largest covering 5.3%. The specimen sequenced was PBMCs. The origin of the receptors is a man aged 18 to 30 in good health and CMV-seropositive.

The chain combines TRBV30 with TRBJ2-3; 14 nucleotides match TRBD2. The CDR3 has 16 amino acids. CDR1 is GTSNPN and CDR2 is SVGIG in the germline V gene (reference sequence). V was clipped by 5 bases and J by 3 bases; unmatched bases: 7. The CDR3, as DNA: TGTGCCTGGGAACAGGGACTAGCGGGAGTAACAGATACGCAGTATTTT. This codes for CAWEQGLAGVTDTQYF.

V gene TRBV5-1 combines with J gene TRBJ2-2; 7 positions match TRBD2. The trim removed 5 bases at V and 5 bases at J, leaving 6 bases unmatched. This CDR3 has 14 amino acids. Germline lookup yields CDR1 SGHRS and CDR2 YFSETQ. The CDR3 nucleotides are TGCGCCAGCAGTTACGGGAGGAGAACCGGGGAGCTGTTTTTT. This gives the protein CASSYGRRTGELFF. Full variable domain (rest looked up from reference TRBV5-1 and TRBJ2-2): KAGVTQTPRYLIKTRGQQVTLSCSPISGHRSVSWYQQTPGQGLQFLFEYFSETQRNKGNFPGRFSGRQFSNSRSEMNVSTLELGDSALYLCASSYGRRTGELFFGEGSRLTVL.

This clone was seen a single time. V usage is TRBV14 and J usage is TRBJ2-5, with 8 bases lining up with TRBD2. CDR3 length: 15 residues. V gave up 1 base and J gave up 7 bases; unmatched junction bases: 8. Germline CDR1 reads SGHDN; CDR2 reads FVKESK. The CDR3: CASSQAGLAWGTQYF. CDR3 coding DNA: TGTGCCAGCAGCCAAGCCGGACTAGCTTGGGGGACCCAGTACTTC.

The genes are TRBV7-3 and TRBJ2-1; weak D call: TRBD1 (7 bases). V was shortened by 5 bases and J by 7 bases, with 15 bases between the two germline ends. This CDR3 is 14 amino acids long. Per the germline V gene, CDR1 is SGHTA and CDR2 is FQGTGA. Here the CDR3 reads CASSPQGGRNEQFF. The CDR3 bases are TGTGCCAGCAGCCCCCAGGGGGGAAGGAATGAGCAGTTCTTC.

The J gene is TRBJ2-1, the V gene TRBV6-1; TRBD2 matches at 7 bases. CDR1 and CDR2 (germline): MNHNS, SASEGT. The CDR3 is 15 amino acids. The V segment lost 2 bases and the J segment 9 bases; nucleotides outside the gene matches: 10. The CDR3 reads CASSELASGWGEQFF. In DNA form, the CDR3 reads TGTGCCAGCAGTGAATTGGCTAGCGGATGGGGTGAGCAGTTCTTC.

The chain recombines TRBV7-8 with TRBJ2-3, with 13 bases that match TRBD2. This CDR3 is built from 16 residues. Trimming took 2 bases from V and 7 from J; bases not matched to a gene: 6. Germline V gene data show CDR1 as SGHVS and CDR2 as FQNEAQ. CDR3 loop: CASSLFTSGRANTQYF. As DNA, the CDR3 is TGTGCCAGCAGCTTATTTACTAGCGGGAGGGCGAATACGCAGTATTTT.

In this sample, this clone turned up once. The chain couples TRBV19 to TRBJ2-7; D is uncertain. Deletions cut 8 bases from V and 0 bases from J, with 17 bases between. The CDR3 is made up of 15 amino acids. The germline V gene has CDR1 LNHDA and CDR2 SQIVND (reference sequence). CDR3 nucleotides: TGTGCCAGTCTTGGGCCAGCTAACCTCTCCTACGAGCAGTACTTC. Protein product: CASLGPANLSYEQYF.

The chain links TRBV11-2 to TRBJ2-1; TRBD1 might be the D (5 bases). The germline gives CDR1 SGHAT, CDR2 FQNNGV. The length of the CDR3 is 17 residues. V shed 5 bases and J shed 4 bases, with 21 bases lying between them. CDR3: CASSIPWTQSNYNEQFF. In DNA form, the CDR3 reads TGTGCCAGCAGCATCCCTTGGACACAGAGCAATTACAATGAGCAGTTCTTC.

V and J are TRBV5-5 and TRBJ2-1; D remains ambiguous. Germline V gene sequence: CDR1 SGHKS, CDR2 YYEKEE (reference sequence). This CDR3 spans 16 amino acids. V gave up 3 bases and J gave up 3 bases, with 16 bases separating them. CDR3 sequence reads: CASSSAQVRFYNEQFF. The CDR3 nucleotides are TGTGCCAGCAGCTCGGCCCAGGTTCGATTCTACAATGAGCAGTTCTTC.